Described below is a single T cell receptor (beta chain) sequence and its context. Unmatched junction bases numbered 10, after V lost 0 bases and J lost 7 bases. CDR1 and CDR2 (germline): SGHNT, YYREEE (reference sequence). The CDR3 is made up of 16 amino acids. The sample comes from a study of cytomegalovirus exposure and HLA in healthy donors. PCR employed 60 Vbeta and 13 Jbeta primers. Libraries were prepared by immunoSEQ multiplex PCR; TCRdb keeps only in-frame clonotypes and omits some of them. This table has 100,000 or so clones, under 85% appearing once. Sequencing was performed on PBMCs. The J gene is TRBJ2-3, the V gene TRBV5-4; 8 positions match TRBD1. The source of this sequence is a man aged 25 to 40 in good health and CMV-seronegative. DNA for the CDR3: TGTGCCAGCAGCTTGGTCGTGACAGGGGCGTTATATACGCAGTATTTT. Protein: CASSLVVTGALYTQYF.